Reported below is one T cell receptor (beta chain). As yet, its antigen is unknown. Germline V gene sequence: CDR1 SNHLY, CDR2 FYNNEI. This CDR3 has 14 residues. V lost 4 bases to trimming and J lost 1 base, with 8 bases between them. The sample belongs to a study of T cells in localized non-small cell lung cancer. Study observations and caveats: Higher adjacent-lung clonality was associated with shorter survival. Uninvolved adjacent lung, not tumor, had the highest T cell clonality. Heterogeneity remains possible because sequencing was limited to only one tumor region.

Some clones are missing from TCRdb's copy, which holds only in-frame ones; the method was immunoSEQ multiplex PCR. The repertoire holds approximately 31,000 clones, with about four fifths as singletons. The sequence derives from a male donor aged 60 or older with stage II squamous cell lung carcinoma. The chain has TRBV2 and TRBJ1-5, with D tentatively TRBD1 (6 bases). The specimen was peripheral blood, collected before any cancer treatment. The CDR3 loop reads CASSGDRSNQPQHF. Here the CDR3 DNA reads TGTGCCAGCAGTGGCGACAGGAGCAATCAGCCCCAGCATTTT.